These 27 T cell receptor beta chains were sequenced from one sample in a study of early T cells in non-severe SARS-CoV-2 infection listed by TCRdb under 2021. Preparation of the library involved 5' RACE. Reads for this sample came from a NextSeq 500. TCRdb redid the processing of the public reads, applying fastp at Q25 and MiXCR, and retained in-frame beta chains. Each CDR3 protein appears once, grouped with its most common genes and DNA. A total of 95,000 to 100,000 distinct CDR3 sequences appear in this sample, 13% of them only once. Of the sample, 2% to 2.5% falls within the top ten clones. Sample: whole blood. These receptors originate from an adult who was a healthcare worker with PCR-confirmed SARS-CoV-2 infection or an uninfected control (not recorded which).

Regarding this clonotype: A much larger clone differs from this one at a single base, so this may be a read error. This likely comes from a read error, as the CDR3 has no conserved phenylalanine or tryptophan at its end. This chain uses TRBV7-9 with TRBJ1-1, with a possible D match to TRBD1 (5 bases). CDR3 length: 14 amino acids. With 0 bases removed from V and 6 bases from J, the gap between germline ends came to 11 bases. Germline V gene lookup returns CDR1 SEHNR and CDR2 FQNEAQ (reference sequence). The CDR3 sequence: CASSLAGVGSEAFL. The CDR3 DNA follows: TGTGCCAGCAGCTTAGCGGGGGTGGGCTCTGAAGCTTTCCTT.

This clonotype was found many times. The genes are TRBV12-3 or TRBV12-4 and TRBJ2-7, with TRBD1 as a possible D gene (5 bases). CDR3 size: 14 residues. Trimming took off 6 bases at V and 6 bases at J, with 18 bases between the two ends. The CDR3: CASSAGWRKSEQYF. The CDR3 DNA follows: TGTGCCAGCAGCGCAGGGTGGAGAAAAAGCGAGCAGTACTTC.

This clonotype was seen repeatedly, ten times or more. The chain recombines TRBV5-8 with TRBJ2-6, with a tentative D call TRBD1 (6 bases). Trimming pared 4 bases from V and 2 bases from J, leaving 10 bases between. Germline V gives CDR1 SGHTS, CDR2 YDEGEE. The CDR3 extends over 15 amino acids. CDR3 coding DNA: TGTGCCAGCAGCCAGGGACATGCTGGGGCCAACGTCCTGACTTTC. The encoded protein is CASSQGHAGANVLTF.

This clonotype was seen repeatedly, ten times or more. The chain carries TRBV29-1 and TRBJ2-1, with 8 bases matching TRBD2. Germline V CDR1 and CDR2: SQVTM, ANQGSEA. Unmatched junction bases numbered 19, after V lost 5 bases and J lost 4 bases. CDR3 length: 18 amino acids. CDR3 loop: CSVPSPPPQLAAYNEQFF. Written as DNA, the CDR3 is TGCAGCGTTCCTTCCCCCCCACCGCAACTAGCGGCATACAATGAGCAGTTCTTC.

This clonotype has only a few counts. The chain has TRBV7-3 and TRBJ2-1; D is unclear. This CDR3 is built from 15 residues. The germline V and J ends were trimmed by 5 bases and 1 base, with 12 bases remaining between them. Germline V gene data show CDR1 as SGHTA and CDR2 as FQGTGA. DNA for the CDR3: TGTGCCAGCAGCCGAGACTCCCCGTCCTACAATGAGCAGTTCTTC. Its translation: CASSRDSPSYNEQFF.

This clonotype was observed at least ten times. The rearrangement links TRBV7-2 to TRBJ1-5; D gene unclear. The CDR3 runs 13 residues. V was clipped by 1 base and J by 6 bases, with 7 bases between them. Germline loops: CDR1 SGHTA, CDR2 FQGNSA. The CDR3 DNA follows: TGTGCCAGCAGCTTAGAAAGAAGTCAGCCCCAGCATTTT. It specifies CASSLERSQPQHF.

This clonotype showed up many times. This chain uses TRBV28 with TRBJ1-1; no clear D. V was cut by 7 bases and J by 1 base, with 7 bases left in between. The CDR3 is 12 residues long. The V gene's germline CDR1 is MDHEN and CDR2 SYDVKM. The CDR3 sequence: CASTRQNTEAFF. The CDR3 DNA reads TGTGCCAGCACCCGACAGAACACTGAAGCTTTCTTT.

There are a few counts of this clonotype. The CDR3 nucleotides are TGTGCCAGCAGCTCTGGCCCCTGGGAGACCCAGTACTTC. Translating gives CASSSGPWETQYF. The chain carries TRBV7-8 and TRBJ2-5; no definite D call. V shed 4 bases and J shed 5 bases, with 11 bases lying between them. The CDR3 has 13 amino acids. Germline lookup yields CDR1 SGHVS and CDR2 FQNEAQ.

At least ten counts were recorded for this clonotype. The chain combines TRBV5-4 with TRBJ1-6; D may be TRBD1 (6 bases). Trimming stripped 4 bases from V and 7 bases from J, with 12 bases between. The CDR3 loop spans 14 amino acids. From germline, CDR1 is SGHNT and CDR2 YYREEE (reference sequence). CDR3: CASSADRNNSPLHF. The CDR3 DNA reads TGTGCCAGCAGCGCCGACAGGAACAATTCACCCCTCCACTTT.

CDR3 nucleotides: TGTGCCAGCAGCCCAATGACTAGCGGGGGGGCCTACAATGAGCAGTTCTTC. Amino acid sequence: CASSPMTSGGAYNEQFF. V and J are TRBV6-2 or TRBV6-3 and TRBJ2-1; TRBD2 matches at 14 bases. This CDR3 has 17 residues. The J segment lost 2 bases and the V segment lost 6 bases, leaving 6 bases of the junction unmatched. Germline values: CDR1 MNHEY, CDR2 SVGEGT.

This clonotype occurred a few times. The chain links TRBV24-1 to TRBJ1-1; 7 bases align to TRBD1. V trimming: 5 bases; J trimming: 3 bases; junction bases outside the gene matches: 8. Germline CDR1 reads KGHDR; CDR2 reads SFDVKD. The CDR3 sequence is 15 residues long. The CDR3 loop is CATSGRQGFYTEAFF. CDR3 DNA sequence: TGTGCCACCAGTGGCCGACAGGGTTTTTACACTGAAGCTTTCTTT.

The rearrangement joins TRBV12-3 or TRBV12-4 to TRBJ1-2; tentatively, D is TRBD1 (5 bases). V lost 2 bases to trimming and J lost 7 bases, with 11 bases between them. CDR3 length: 13 residues. The DNA of the CDR3 is TGTGCCAGCAGTTTAAGGCGGGGACTTGGCTACACCTTC. This gives the protein CASSLRRGLGYTF.

The chain employs TRBV7-4 and TRBJ1-3; no definite D call. The CDR3 loop spans 14 amino acids. V was pared by 2 bases and J by 5 bases, with 10 bases between. Germline assignment: CDR1 SGHVT and CDR2 SQSDAQ. CDR3 nucleotide sequence: TGTGCCAGCAGCTTAACGCCGAGGCGAAACACCATATATTTT. It specifies CASSLTPRRNTIYF.

The chain joins TRBV28 to TRBJ1-6; 8 positions match TRBD1. Germline V gives CDR1 MDHEN, CDR2 SYDVKM. The CDR3 extends over 18 amino acids. Unmatched junction bases numbered 11, after V lost 5 bases and J lost 2 bases. In DNA form, the CDR3 reads TGTGCCAGCAGTCCTAGGACAGGGCGTCGGGCCTATAATTCACCCCTCCACTTT. Protein sequence: CASSPRTGRRAYNSPLHF.

This clonotype was found many times. The CDR3 bases are TGCAGCGTGGGGACAGGCAGCTCCTACGAGCAGTACTTC. Translating gives CSVGTGSSYEQYF. The chain couples TRBV29-1 to TRBJ2-7, with 8 positions matching TRBD1. Per germline, CDR1 SQVTM and CDR2 ANQGSEA. The CDR3 is 13 amino acids. The J segment lost 0 bases and the V segment lost 6 bases, leaving 4 bases of the junction unmatched.

At least ten counts were recorded for this clonotype. The rearrangement uses TRBV10-2 and TRBJ1-2; D gene unclear. V lost 4 bases and J 10 bases, leaving 22 bases between the germline ends. This CDR3 is 15 amino acids long. Germline-derived CDR1 and CDR2 are WSHSY and SAAADI. The CDR3 reads CASSGAPPLQMIYTF. The CDR3 DNA reads as TGCGCCAGCAGTGGGGCACCCCCTCTACAAATGATCTACACCTTC.

This clonotype was counted a few times. The rearrangement joins TRBV4-1 to TRBJ2-5; D ambiguous. The CDR3 extends over 13 amino acids. The germline V gene encodes CDR1 MGHRA and CDR2 YSYEKL. Trimming stripped 1 base from V and 5 bases from J, with 8 bases between. As DNA, the CDR3 is TGCGCCAGCAGCCAAGCGGTAAGGGAGACCCAGTACTTC. Protein product: CASSQAVRETQYF.

V is TRBV2 and J is TRBJ1-4, with a tentative D call TRBD1 (6 bases). Germline V gives CDR1 SNHLY, CDR2 FYNNEI. V was cut by 10 bases and J by 0 bases, with 15 bases left in between. CDR3 length: 15 amino acids. The CDR3 is CANQKQGTTNEKLFF. The CDR3 DNA reads as TGTGCCAACCAAAAACAGGGAACAACTAATGAAAAACTGTTTTTT.

The chain employs TRBV6-4 and TRBJ2-1; unclear D gene. Deletions cut 4 bases from V and 4 bases from J, with 14 bases between. The CDR3 runs to 15 residues. Per the germline V gene, CDR1 is MRHNA and CDR2 is SNTAGT. The CDR3 loop reads CASSVDRSTYNEQFF. The CDR3 bases are TGTGCCAGCAGTGTGGACCGATCAACTTACAATGAGCAGTTCTTC.

This chain links TRBV3-1 with TRBJ2-3; 10 positions agree with TRBD2. Looked up from germline, CDR1 is LGHDT and CDR2 is YNNKEL (reference sequence). The length of the CDR3 is 17 residues. Trimming took 2 bases from V and 4 from J; bases not matched to a gene: 9. CDR3 in amino acids: CASSQWMQRGGADTQYF. CDR3 nucleotides: TGTGCCAGCAGCCAATGGATGCAGCGGGGGGGGGCAGATACGCAGTATTTT.

At least ten counts were recorded for this clonotype. The V and J genes are TRBV28 and TRBJ2-5, with D perhaps matching TRBD1 (7 bases). With 3 bases removed from V and 3 bases from J, the gap between germline ends came to 14 bases. This CDR3 spans 15 amino acids. From germline, CDR1 is MDHEN and CDR2 SYDVKM. This chain's CDR3 is CASSFRGRLEETQYF. Here the CDR3 DNA reads TGTGCCAGCAGTTTCAGGGGGAGGCTCGAAGAGACCCAGTACTTC.

This clonotype was observed at least ten times. The rearrangement uses TRBV27 and TRBJ2-6; unclear D gene. The germline CDR1 and CDR2 sequences are MNHEY and SMNVEV (reference sequence). V lost 6 bases to trimming and J lost 0 bases, with 6 bases between them. This CDR3 region has 14 residues. The CDR3 DNA is TGTGCCAGCAGGGATTACTCTGGGGCCAACGTCCTGACTTTC. This gives the protein CASRDYSGANVLTF.

The chain employs TRBV5-1 and TRBJ1-1; 7 bases are shared with TRBD1. Trimming at V came to 0 bases and at J to 1 base, leaving 6 bases not matched to a gene. The V gene's germline CDR1 is SGHRS and CDR2 YFSETQ. The CDR3 loop spans 16 amino acids. The CDR3 sequence: CASSLAGQPANTEAFF. The CDR3 DNA is TGCGCCAGCAGCTTGGCGGGACAGCCAGCGAACACTGAAGCTTTCTTT.

This clonotype was found many times. The chain is built from TRBV2 and TRBJ2-3; a weak D match, TRBD1 (5 bases). The V end was cut by 4 bases, the J end by 1 base, with 9 bases between. Germline CDR1 and CDR2: SNHLY and FYNNEI. This CDR3 region has 14 residues. The CDR3 spells CASSVARGTDTQYF. CDR3 nucleotide sequence: TGTGCCAGCAGTGTGGCCAGGGGCACAGATACGCAGTATTTT.

The gene calls are TRBV27 and TRBJ1-5, with a tentative D call TRBD1 (5 bases). This CDR3 comprises 14 residues. The germline gives CDR1 MNHEY, CDR2 SMNVEV (reference sequence). Trimming removed 5 bases at V and 7 bases at J, with 15 bases between. The CDR3 region has the DNA TGTGCCAGCAGTCCGTACCAGGGATCGCAGCCCCAGCATTTT. As protein: CASSPYQGSQPQHF.

This clonotype was seen at least ten times. The chain has TRBV29-1 and TRBJ2-4; 7 nucleotides align to TRBD1. After removal of 6 bases from V and 4 bases from J, the junction contained 6 bases not matched to a gene. The CDR3 totals 13 residues. Germline CDR1 SQVTM, CDR2 ANQGSEA. The CDR3 nucleotides are TGCAGCGTAGCACAGGGGACGAAAAACATTCAGTACTTC. Protein product: CSVAQGTKNIQYF.

This chain connects TRBV7-2 to TRBJ2-7, with D perhaps being TRBD1 or TRBD2 (5 bases each). CDR1 and CDR2 (germline): SGHTA, FQGNSA. This CDR3 is 14 amino acids long. The V gene lost 6 bases and the J gene lost 0 bases, with 12 bases spanning the gap. Here the CDR3 reads CASRRGTDSYEQYF. The CDR3 nucleotides read TGTGCCAGCAGAAGAGGGACGGACTCCTACGAGCAGTACTTC.